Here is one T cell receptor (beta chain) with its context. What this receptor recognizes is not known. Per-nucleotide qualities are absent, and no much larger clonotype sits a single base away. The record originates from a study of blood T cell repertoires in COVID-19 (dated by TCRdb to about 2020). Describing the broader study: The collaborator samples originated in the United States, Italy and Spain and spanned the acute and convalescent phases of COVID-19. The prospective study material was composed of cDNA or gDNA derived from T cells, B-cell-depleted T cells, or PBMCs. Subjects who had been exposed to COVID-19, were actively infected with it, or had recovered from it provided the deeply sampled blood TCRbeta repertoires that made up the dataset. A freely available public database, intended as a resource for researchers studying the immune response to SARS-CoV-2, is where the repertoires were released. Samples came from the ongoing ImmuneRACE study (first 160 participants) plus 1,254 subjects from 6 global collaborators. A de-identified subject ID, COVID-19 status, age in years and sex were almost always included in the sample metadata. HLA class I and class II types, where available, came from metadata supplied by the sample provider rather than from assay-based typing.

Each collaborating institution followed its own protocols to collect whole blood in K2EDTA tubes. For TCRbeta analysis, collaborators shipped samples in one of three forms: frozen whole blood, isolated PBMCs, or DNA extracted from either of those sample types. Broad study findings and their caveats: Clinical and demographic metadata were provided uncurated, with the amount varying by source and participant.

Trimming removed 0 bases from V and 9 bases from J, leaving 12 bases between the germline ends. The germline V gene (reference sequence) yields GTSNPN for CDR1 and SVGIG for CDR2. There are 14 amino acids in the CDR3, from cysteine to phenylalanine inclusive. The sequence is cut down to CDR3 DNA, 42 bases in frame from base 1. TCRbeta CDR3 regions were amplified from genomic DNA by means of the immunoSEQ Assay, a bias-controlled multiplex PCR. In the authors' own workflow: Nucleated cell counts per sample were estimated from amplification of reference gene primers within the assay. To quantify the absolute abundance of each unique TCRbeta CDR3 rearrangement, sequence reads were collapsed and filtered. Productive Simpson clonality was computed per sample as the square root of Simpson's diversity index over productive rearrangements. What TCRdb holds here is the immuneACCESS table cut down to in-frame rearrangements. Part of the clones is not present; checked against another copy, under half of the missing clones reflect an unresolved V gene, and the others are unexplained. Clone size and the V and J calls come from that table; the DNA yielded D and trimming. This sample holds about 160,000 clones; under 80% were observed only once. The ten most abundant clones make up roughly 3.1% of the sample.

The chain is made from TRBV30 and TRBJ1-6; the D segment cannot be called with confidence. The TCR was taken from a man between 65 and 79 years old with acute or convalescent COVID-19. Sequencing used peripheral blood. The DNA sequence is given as TGTGCCTGGAGTGTACGCCCACTAGCTTCACCCCTCCACTTT. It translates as CAWSVRPLASPLHF.